The clone carrying this TCR beta chain was seen only a few times. Germline V gives CDR1 LNHDA, CDR2 SQIVND (reference sequence). CDR3 size: 14 residues. The V gene end was trimmed by 8 bases and the J gene end by 0 bases; junction bases not matched to a gene: 7. Repertoires were generated with immunoSEQ multiplex PCR, while TCRdb's copy carries only in-frame clones and drops some. The data show 40,000 to 45,000 clones, 65% to 80% seen once. The sample originates from a study of control samples from healthy donors and cancer patients. The sequence derives from a male donor with melanoma. The sample taken for sequencing was formalin-fixed, paraffin-embedded tissue. The chain joins TRBV19 to TRBJ2-7; TRBD2 matches at 7 bases. The CDR3 is CASASGGASYEQYF. The CDR3 DNA is TGTGCCAGTGCTAGCGGAGGCGCCTCCTACGAGCAGTACTTC.